What follows is one TCR beta chain and its context. The record originates from a study of blood T cell repertoires in COVID-19. Study-level information: The United States, Italy and Spain supplied acute and convalescent COVID-19 samples. The analysed material was cDNA or gDNA that came from T cells, B-cell-depleted T cells, or PBMCs.

Germline V gene sequence: CDR1 LNHDA, CDR2 SQIVND (reference sequence). V was pared by 8 bases and J by 3 bases, with 13 bases of the junction left unmatched. The CDR3 sequence is 18 residues long. Libraries were prepared by immunoSEQ multiplex PCR; TCRdb keeps only in-frame clonotypes and omits some of them. The repertoire includes approximately 380,000 clones, approximately 90% of them detected once, and 0.9% to 1.5% sits in the top ten. Adults between about 18 and 95 years of age took part from 24 US areas. Membership in each cohort depended on participant-reported clinical history. The material sequenced was PBMCs or T cells enriched from blood (not recorded which). The TCR was taken from a woman younger than 35 who had recovered from COVID-19. The gene calls are TRBV19 and TRBJ2-2; 12 nucleotides align to TRBD2. The CDR3 loop reads CASLDLAGGQWDTGELFF. DNA for the CDR3: TGTGCCAGTCTCGACCTAGCGGGGGGGCAGTGGGACACCGGGGAGCTGTTTTTT.